This T cell receptor beta chain was sequenced for a study of blood T cell repertoires in COVID-19. As for the study in general: Donors in the United States, Italy and Spain gave samples during acute or convalescent COVID-19. T cells, B-cell-depleted T cells, or PBMCs supplied cDNA or gDNA.

Germline V lookup: CDR1 MNHEY, CDR2 SMNVEV (reference sequence). This CDR3 is 14 amino acids long. The V end lost 5 bases, the J end lost 2 bases, and 12 bases lay between the germline ends. Recruitment covered about two dozen US areas and drew participants whose ages spanned roughly 18 to 100 years. TCRdb's table, derived via immunoSEQ multiplex PCR, lists solely in-frame clones and lacks some. Of about 260,000 clones listed, around 80% are singletons. The chain couples TRBV27 to TRBJ1-2; D may be TRBD1 (6 bases). The sequence was obtained from a man aged 25 to 40 with acute COVID-19. What was sequenced was PBMCs or T cells enriched from blood (not recorded which). CDR3 amino acids: CASSPLRGNYGYTF. DNA of the CDR3: TGTGCCAGCAGTCCCCTCAGGGGCAACTATGGCTACACCTTC.